These T cell receptor beta chains were read from a single sample in a study of blood T cells in healthy people across ages. TCRdb reanalysed the 5' RACE reads using MiXCR and keeps one entry per CDR3 protein. The sample lists around 970,000 distinct CDR3 sequences, about 51% seen once, with around a fifth in the top ten. Sequencing was performed on blood. Receptor source: an older woman in good health. CDR3s include the opening cysteine and the closing phenylalanine or tryptophan. Each record gives: D gene, clone size, J gene, V gene, CDR3 protein, CDR3 DNA. A D gene is named only where the DNA matches it firmly. Some rows have no size entry. The others give once, few or many, or a class for an expanded clone.

D gene: TRBD1
clone size: many
J gene: TRBJ2-7
V gene: TRBV7-8
CDR3 protein: CASSSGTGGFEQYF
CDR3 DNA: TGTGCCAGCAGCTCCGGGACAGGGGGCTTTGAGCAGTACTTC

D gene: -
clone size: few
J gene: TRBJ2-7
V gene: TRBV20-1
CDR3 protein: CSANPLGSGTYEQYF
CDR3 DNA: TGCAGTGCTAACCCTTTGGGTAGTGGAACCTACGAGCAGTACTTC

D gene: -
clone size: -
J gene: TRBJ2-7
V gene: TRBV7-8
CDR3 protein: CASSSRQSGSSPYEQYF
CDR3 DNA: TGTGCCAGCAGCAGTAGACAATCGGGATCCTCCCCTTACGAGCAGTACTTC

D gene: TRBD2
clone size: -
J gene: TRBJ2-3
V gene: TRBV10-3
CDR3 protein: CAISGGVTDTQYF
CDR3 DNA: TGCGCCATCAGCGGGGGGGTGACAGATACGCAGTATTTT

D gene: TRBD2
clone size: -
J gene: TRBJ2-1
V gene: TRBV25-1
CDR3 protein: CASTGAASGRVSVGNEQFF
CDR3 DNA: TGTGCCAGCACCGGGGCGGCTAGCGGGAGGGTAAGCGTCGGAAATGAGCAGTTCTTC

D gene: -
clone size: -
J gene: TRBJ2-1
V gene: TRBV28
CDR3 protein: CASSVEWGNEQFF
CDR3 DNA: TGTGCCAGCAGTGTAGAATGGGGCAATGAGCAGTTCTTC

D gene: -
clone size: -
J gene: TRBJ1-2
V gene: TRBV12-3/TRBV12-4
CDR3 protein: CTSSPYGYTF
CDR3 DNA: TGTACCAGCAGTCCCTATGGCTACACCTTC

D gene: TRBD1
clone size: many
J gene: TRBJ2-5
V gene: TRBV11-2
CDR3 protein: CASSNQGQGRSETQYF
CDR3 DNA: TGTGCCAGCAGCAATCAGGGACAGGGAAGGTCGGAGACCCAGTACTTC

D gene: -
clone size: -
J gene: TRBJ2-7
V gene: TRBV28
CDR3 protein: CASRQTLQGGYEQYF
CDR3 DNA: TGTGCCAGCAGGCAGACCCTGCAGGGGGGCTACGAGCAGTACTTC

D gene: -
clone size: -
J gene: TRBJ2-5
V gene: TRBV5-1
CDR3 protein: CASSPMVERGNEQYF
CDR3 DNA: TGCGCCAGCAGCCCCATGGTCGAACGGGGGAATGAGCAGTACTTC

D gene: -
clone size: many
J gene: TRBJ1-2
V gene: TRBV7-2
CDR3 protein: CASSPDYGYTF
CDR3 DNA: TGTGCCAGCAGCCCGGACTATGGCTACACCTTC

D gene: -
clone size: -
J gene: TRBJ2-1
V gene: TRBV12-3/TRBV12-4
CDR3 protein: CASSSINEQFF
CDR3 DNA: TGTGCCAGCAGTTCGATCAATGAGCAGTTCTTC

D gene: -
clone size: few
J gene: TRBJ2-7
V gene: TRBV4-1
CDR3 protein: CASSPGVITYEQYF
CDR3 DNA: TGCGCCAGCAGCCCTGGCGTCATAACCTACGAGCAGTACTTC

D gene: -
clone size: few
J gene: TRBJ1-2
V gene: TRBV25-1
CDR3 protein: CASSEYGDVDGYTF
CDR3 DNA: TGTGCCAGCAGTGAATATGGGGATGTGGATGGCTACACCTTC

D gene: -
clone size: -
J gene: TRBJ2-5
V gene: TRBV28
CDR3 protein: CASNSRTPRWQYF
CDR3 DNA: TGTGCCAGCAATTCTAGGACACCCCGGTGGCAGTACTTC

D gene: TRBD1
clone size: -
J gene: TRBJ1-2
V gene: TRBV12-3/TRBV12-4
CDR3 protein: CASTPGTVYGYTF
CDR3 DNA: TGTGCCAGCACCCCGGGGACAGTCTATGGCTACACCTTC

D gene: TRBD2
clone size: few
J gene: TRBJ2-7
V gene: TRBV6-2/TRBV6-3
CDR3 protein: CASSQLQGLATYEQYF
CDR3 DNA: TGTGCCAGCAGTCAACTTCAAGGACTAGCCACCTACGAGCAGTACTTC

D gene: -
clone size: few
J gene: TRBJ1-4
V gene: TRBV28
CDR3 protein: CAAGKLREKLFF
CDR3 DNA: TGTGCTGCAGGGAAACTCCGAGAAAAACTGTTTTTT

D gene: -
clone size: -
J gene: TRBJ1-6
V gene: TRBV7-2
CDR3 protein: CASSLRTANSPLHF
CDR3 DNA: TGTGCCAGCAGCTTACGGACAGCCAATTCACCCCTCCACTTT

D gene: -
clone size: few
J gene: TRBJ1-1
V gene: TRBV12-3/TRBV12-4
CDR3 protein: CVTTSGGDSAAFF
CDR3 DNA: TGTGTCACCACCTCGGGCGGCGATAGCGCTGCTTTCTTT

D gene: TRBD2
clone size: -
J gene: TRBJ2-1
V gene: TRBV29-1
CDR3 protein: CSAVKGTSIHEQFF
CDR3 DNA: TGCAGCGCCGTGAAAGGGACTAGCATCCATGAGCAGTTCTTC

D gene: -
clone size: -
J gene: TRBJ2-4
V gene: TRBV7-9
CDR3 protein: CASSLFTGPNRDQYF
CDR3 DNA: TGTGCCAGCAGCTTATTCACAGGGCCAAATAGGGATCAGTACTTC

D gene: TRBD1
clone size: -
J gene: TRBJ2-3
V gene: TRBV28
CDR3 protein: CASSFGGTGGVVDTQYF
CDR3 DNA: TGTGCCAGCAGCTTTGGGGGGACAGGGGGCGTCGTAGATACGCAGTATTTT

D gene: TRBD2
clone size: -
J gene: TRBJ2-3
V gene: TRBV2
CDR3 protein: CASSGDLAASTDTQYF
CDR3 DNA: TGTGCCAGCAGTGGAGACCTAGCGGCTAGCACAGATACGCAGTATTTT

D gene: -
clone size: -
J gene: TRBJ2-1
V gene: TRBV5-6
CDR3 protein: CASSVPKPYNEQFF
CDR3 DNA: TGTGCCAGCAGCGTTCCAAAGCCATACAATGAGCAGTTCTTC

D gene: -
clone size: -
J gene: TRBJ1-2
V gene: TRBV18
CDR3 protein: CASSPPGGLIGQTNYGYTF
CDR3 DNA: TGTGCCAGCTCACCACCGGGCGGGCTAATTGGACAGACTAACTATGGCTACACCTTC

D gene: TRBD1
clone size: -
J gene: TRBJ2-7
V gene: TRBV5-1
CDR3 protein: CASSLGQGVVNEQYF
CDR3 DNA: TGCGCCAGCAGCTTGGGACAGGGGGTCGTTAACGAGCAGTACTTC

D gene: -
clone size: -
J gene: TRBJ2-7
V gene: TRBV20-1
CDR3 protein: CSAIRDPSGREQYF
CDR3 DNA: TGCAGTGCCATCCGGGATCCCAGCGGGCGCGAGCAGTACTTC

D gene: TRBD2
clone size: -
J gene: TRBJ2-7
V gene: TRBV10-3
CDR3 protein: CAISESTREIDERYF
CDR3 DNA: TGTGCCATCAGTGAGTCGACGCGGGAGATCGACGAGCGGTACTTC

D gene: -
clone size: once
J gene: TRBJ1-3
V gene: TRBV7-9
CDR3 protein: CASSLIGNTIYF
CDR3 DNA: TGTGCCAGCAGCTTAATCGGAAACACCATATATTTT

D gene: TRBD2
clone size: -
J gene: TRBJ2-7
V gene: TRBV7-2
CDR3 protein: CASSLGSGGVSYEQYF
CDR3 DNA: TGTGCCAGCAGCTTAGGTTCCGGGGGGGTTAGCTACGAGCAGTACTTC

D gene: -
clone size: -
J gene: TRBJ2-3
V gene: TRBV7-2
CDR3 protein: CASSSRFGVQVTDTQYF
CDR3 DNA: TGTGCCAGCAGCTCCCGGTTCGGAGTACAAGTTACAGATACGCAGTATTTT

D gene: TRBD2
clone size: -
J gene: TRBJ2-5
V gene: TRBV20-1
CDR3 protein: CSHLADQETQYF
CDR3 DNA: TGCAGTCATCTAGCGGACCAAGAGACCCAGTACTTC

D gene: TRBD1
clone size: few
J gene: TRBJ1-5
V gene: TRBV2
CDR3 protein: CASSGQGSNQPQHF
CDR3 DNA: TGTGCCAGCAGTGGACAGGGCAGCAATCAGCCCCAGCATTTT

D gene: -
clone size: -
J gene: TRBJ1-5
V gene: TRBV20-1
CDR3 protein: CSASRDGQSNQPQHF
CDR3 DNA: TGCAGTGCTAGCAGGGACGGCCAAAGCAATCAGCCCCAGCATTTT

D gene: TRBD2
clone size: -
J gene: TRBJ2-1
V gene: TRBV2
CDR3 protein: CASRRGLAGGSNEQFF
CDR3 DNA: TGTGCCAGCAGAAGAGGACTAGCGGGAGGCTCCAATGAGCAGTTCTTC

D gene: TRBD1
clone size: once
J gene: TRBJ1-5
V gene: TRBV18
CDR3 protein: CASSPQGQGAGQPQHF
CDR3 DNA: TGTGCCAGCTCACCACAAGGCCAGGGGGCCGGTCAGCCCCAGCATTTT

D gene: TRBD1
clone size: -
J gene: TRBJ2-6
V gene: TRBV28
CDR3 protein: CASSPLGQSSGANVLTF
CDR3 DNA: TGTGCCAGCAGTCCCCTGGGACAGAGCTCTGGGGCCAACGTCCTGACTTTC

D gene: -
clone size: few
J gene: TRBJ1-6
V gene: TRBV4-2
CDR3 protein: CASSNPGTERGGSPLHF
CDR3 DNA: TGTGCCAGCAGCAATCCGGGAACCGAAAGAGGAGGTTCACCCCTCCACTTT

D gene: -
clone size: -
J gene: TRBJ1-1
V gene: TRBV24-1
CDR3 protein: CATSGGKNTEAFF
CDR3 DNA: TGTGCCACCAGTGGCGGGAAGAACACTGAAGCTTTCTTT

D gene: -
clone size: -
J gene: TRBJ2-1
V gene: TRBV15
CDR3 protein: CATSRVHNEQFF
CDR3 DNA: TGTGCCACCAGCAGAGTTCACAATGAGCAGTTCTTC

D gene: TRBD2
clone size: -
J gene: TRBJ2-5
V gene: TRBV2
CDR3 protein: CASRSGTSVGAQYF
CDR3 DNA: TGTGCCAGCAGGTCCGGGACTAGCGTGGGGGCCCAGTACTTC

D gene: TRBD2
clone size: -
J gene: TRBJ2-1
V gene: TRBV6-5
CDR3 protein: CASVRNAGLAGNEQFF
CDR3 DNA: TGTGCCAGCGTTCGTAACGCGGGACTAGCTGGAAATGAGCAGTTCTTC

D gene: TRBD2
clone size: -
J gene: TRBJ2-5
V gene: TRBV29-1
CDR3 protein: CSVATSGTQYF
CDR3 DNA: TGCAGCGTTGCGACTAGCGGAACACAGTACTTC

D gene: -
clone size: -
J gene: TRBJ2-2
V gene: TRBV29-1
CDR3 protein: CSVESAYTGELFF
CDR3 DNA: TGCAGCGTTGAATCGGCCTACACCGGGGAGCTGTTTTTT

D gene: -
clone size: -
J gene: TRBJ2-1
V gene: TRBV10-3
CDR3 protein: CAISGDPHNEQFF
CDR3 DNA: TGTGCCATCAGTGGGGACCCACACAATGAGCAGTTCTTC

D gene: -
clone size: -
J gene: TRBJ2-7
V gene: TRBV27
CDR3 protein: CASSRRKDEQYF
CDR3 DNA: TGTGCCAGCAGTCGTCGCAAGGACGAGCAGTACTTC

D gene: TRBD2
clone size: few
J gene: TRBJ2-5
V gene: TRBV28
CDR3 protein: CASSSQTSGIRETQYF
CDR3 DNA: TGTGCCAGCAGTTCCCAGACTAGCGGGATTAGAGAGACCCAGTACTTC

D gene: -
clone size: -
J gene: TRBJ2-3
V gene: TRBV7-2
CDR3 protein: CASSSLEGQVRDTQYF
CDR3 DNA: TGTGCCAGCAGCTCCCTCGAGGGGCAAGTCAGAGATACGCAGTATTTT

D gene: TRBD1
clone size: -
J gene: TRBJ1-6
V gene: TRBV29-1
CDR3 protein: CSVGTGGNSPLHF
CDR3 DNA: TGCAGCGTTGGGACAGGGGGTAATTCACCCCTCCACTTT

D gene: -
clone size: -
J gene: TRBJ2-7
V gene: TRBV7-2
CDR3 protein: CASSWTVSNNEQYF
CDR3 DNA: TGTGCCAGCAGCTGGACAGTGTCGAACAATGAGCAGTACTTC

D gene: TRBD2
clone size: few
J gene: TRBJ2-7
V gene: TRBV6-5
CDR3 protein: CASSLRFGLAGPPDLYEQYF
CDR3 DNA: TGTGCCAGCAGTTTGCGCTTTGGACTAGCGGGACCTCCCGACCTCTACGAGCAGTACTTC

D gene: -
clone size: once
J gene: TRBJ2-5
V gene: TRBV4-1
CDR3 protein: CASSQAPYGQYF
CDR3 DNA: TGCGCCAGCAGCCAAGCTCCCTACGGGCAGTACTTC

D gene: -
clone size: -
J gene: TRBJ1-2
V gene: TRBV9
CDR3 protein: CASSAVAGSDYGYTF
CDR3 DNA: TGTGCCAGCAGCGCTGTCGCGGGCTCAGACTATGGCTACACCTTC